This paragraph covers one T cell receptor beta chain sequence. Germline trimming cut 9 bases from V and 1 base from J; bases unmatched to any gene: 2. The germline CDR1 and CDR2 sequences are LNHDA and SQIVND (reference sequence). This CDR3 is built from 14 residues. Produced via immunoSEQ multiplex PCR; TCRdb's table is partial and in-frame only. The profile covers some 260,000 clones, with nearly 90% appearing a single time and around 0.7% taken by the ten largest. These data are taken from a study of blood T cell repertoires in COVID-19. The clonotype originates from a human donor in a cohort sampled during active COVID-19. The rearrangement uses TRBV19 and TRBJ2-2; 10 nucleotides line up with TRBD2. Sequencing used peripheral blood. The DNA for the CDR3 is TGTGCCAGCCGACTAGCGGGGAACACCGGGGAGCTGTTTTTT. It specifies CASRLAGNTGELFF. The whole variable domain, filled in from reference TRBV19 and TRBJ2-2, reads DGGITQSPKYLFRKEGQNVTLSCEQNLNHDAMYWYRQDPGQGLRLIYYSQIVNDFQKGDIAEGYSVSREKKESFPLTVTSAQKNPTAFYLCASRLAGNTGELFFGEGSRLTVL.